This T cell receptor beta chain comes out of a study of tumor-infiltrating lymphocytes in primary liver carcinoma. Constant-region priming of 500 to 550 ng total RNA yielded TCR beta cDNA. Modified slightly, ARM-PCR produced TCR beta libraries over three nested multiplex PCR rounds. The two initial PCR rounds, around 10 cycles each, used TRBV1-TRBV30 forward and C-beta reverse primers. From the multiplex PCR reads, TCRdb called clonotypes with MiXCR, one entry per CDR3 protein. The table includes around 170,000 distinct CDR3 sequences, about 60% detected once. The authors took blood RNA from unsorted whole blood and also extracted germline DNA. This clonotype has ten or more counts. The V end lost 5 bases, the J end lost 1 base, and 11 bases lay between the germline ends. The V gene's germline CDR1 is SQVTM and CDR2 ANQGSEA. This CDR3 region has 13 residues.

This chain links TRBV29-1 with TRBJ2-5, with D tentatively TRBD1 or TRBD2 (5 bases each). Source material: peripheral blood. The receptor's source is a man aged 40-49 years with primary liver carcinoma and hepatitis B virus infection. CDR3 coding DNA: TGCAGCGTTTCGACCGGGGCCCAAGAGACCCAGTACTTC. Amino acid sequence: CSVSTGAQETQYF. Filled out from reference TRBV29-1 and TRBJ2-5, the complete variable domain reads SAVISQKPSRDICQRGTSLTIQCQVDSQVTMMFWYRQQPGQSLTLIATANQGSEATYESGFVIDKFPISRPNLTFSTLTVSNMSPEDSSIYLCSVSTGAQETQYFGPGTRLLVL.